The 14 T cell receptor beta chains given below trace back to one sample, sequenced in a study of blood T cell repertoires in COVID-19. TCRdb's copy holds only in-frame clones and misses some; the assay was immunoSEQ multiplex PCR. The table shows around 100,000 clones, with roughly 88% occurring only once. Specimen: peripheral blood. These TCRs come from an elderly man with acute or convalescent COVID-19.

The chain is built from TRBV6-2 or TRBV6-3 and TRBJ1-1, with TRBD1 matching 9 bases. This CDR3 is built from 14 residues. Per germline, CDR1 MNHEY and CDR2 SVGEGT. V shed 6 bases and J 7 bases; nucleotides not matched to a gene: 9. The CDR3 sequence is CASSSPGQGDEAFF. The CDR3 DNA sequence: TGTGCCAGCAGCTCCCCGGGACAGGGCGATGAAGCTTTCTTT.

This CDR3 reads CASSWGQGQEQYF. CDR3 bases: TGTGCCAGCAGCTGGGGACAGGGCCAAGAGCAGTACTTC. The chain has TRBV5-4 and TRBJ2-7; 9 bases agree with TRBD1. CDR1 is SGHNT, CDR2 YYREEE, per germline (reference sequence). The CDR3 runs 13 residues. V was clipped by 3 bases and J by 7 bases; unmatched bases: 5.

The chain employs TRBV3-1 (or the pseudogene TRBV3-2) and TRBJ1-1, with D uncertain. This CDR3 region has 15 residues. Germline CDR1 and CDR2: LGHDT and YNNKEL (reference sequence). Trimming left V 4 bases short and J 1 base short, with 13 bases between. For the CDR3, the DNA is TGTGCCAGCAGCCTACTCCCGGGGTCGAACACTGAAGCTTTCTTT. This encodes CASSLLPGSNTEAFF.

The chain employs TRBV12-3 or TRBV12-4 and TRBJ2-1; D remains ambiguous. Trimming cost V 6 bases and J 0 bases, with 6 bases left between them. The CDR3 covers 13 residues. The DNA for the CDR3 is TGTGCCAGCAGAGTGAGCTCCTACAATGAGCAGTTCTTC. The encoded protein is CASRVSSYNEQFF.

The J gene is TRBJ1-2, the V gene TRBV5-1, with D unresolved. The CDR3 contains 12 residues. The V and J ends lost 0 bases and 4 bases respectively, with 4 bases between them. Germline V gene sequence: CDR1 SGHRS, CDR2 YFSETQ. In DNA, the CDR3 is TGCGCCAGCAGCTTGGACAGCTATGGCTACACCTTC. Its protein is CASSLDSYGYTF.

This chain links TRBV7-9 with TRBJ2-7; D ambiguous. CDR3 length: 13 residues. CDR1 and CDR2 from the germline V gene are SEHNR and FQNEAQ (reference sequence). Between the trimmed V and J ends, which lost 5 bases and 1 base, there was a span of 9 bases. The CDR3, as DNA: TGTGCCAGCAGCCCGCCGAGTTCCTACGAGCAGTACTTC. Protein product: CASSPPSSYEQYF.

The rearrangement joins TRBV30 to TRBJ1-5; 8 bases map to TRBD1. This CDR3 has 15 amino acids. The germline CDR1 and CDR2 sequences are GTSNPN and SVGIG (reference sequence). Germline trimming cut 3 bases from V and 2 bases from J; bases unmatched to any gene: 6. This CDR3 is CAWSGQGLRNQPQHF. CDR3 coding DNA: TGTGCCTGGAGCGGACAGGGCTTGCGCAATCAGCCCCAGCATTTT.

This clone has more than one count but fewer than ten. This chain uses TRBV11-2 with TRBJ2-4, with 7 bases aligning to TRBD2. The CDR3 runs 15 residues. CDR1 SGHAT and CDR2 FQNNGV come from the germline V gene. The V gene end was trimmed by 4 bases and the J gene end by 7 bases; junction bases not matched to a gene: 10. CDR3 loop: CASSSGGARENIQYF. The DNA of the CDR3 is TGTGCCAGCAGCTCGGGGGGAGCGCGGGAGAACATTCAGTACTTC.

This chain connects TRBV2 to TRBJ2-7, with a possible D match to TRBD1 (6 bases). The CDR3 sequence is 15 residues long. V was pared by 2 bases and J by 4 bases, with 15 bases between. Per the germline V gene, CDR1 is SNHLY and CDR2 is FYNNEI. The CDR3 DNA reads TGTGCCAGCAGTGAACAGGGGATATTACGATACGAGCAGTACTTC. Amino acid sequence: CASSEQGILRYEQYF.

This chain connects TRBV5-4 to TRBJ2-1; TRBD2 aligns across 11 bases. Germline CDR1 and CDR2: SGHNT and YYREEE (reference sequence). Trimming removed 2 bases from V and 3 bases from J; junction bases left unmatched: 7. The CDR3 length is 17 residues. This chain's CDR3 is CASSLGSGGAIYNEQFF. For the CDR3, the DNA is TGTGCCAGCAGCTTAGGTAGCGGGGGGGCCATCTACAATGAGCAGTTCTTC.

The DNA of the CDR3 is TGTGCCAGCAGCCAAAGGTCACCACGTGGGGGGGATGAGCAGTTCTTC. As protein: CASSQRSPRGGDEQFF. V usage is TRBV3-1 (or the pseudogene TRBV3-2) and J usage is TRBJ2-1; TRBD2 matches at 7 bases. V gave up 2 bases and J gave up 8 bases; unmatched junction bases: 12. There are 16 residues in the CDR3. CDR1 LGHDT and CDR2 YNNKEL come from the germline V gene (reference sequence).

The chain links TRBV7-3 to TRBJ1-4; a weak D match, TRBD1 (5 bases). Germline lookup yields CDR1 SGHTA and CDR2 FQGTGA. The CDR3 runs 14 residues. The V end lost 3 bases, the J end lost 3 bases, and 8 bases lay between the germline ends. In DNA, the CDR3 is TGTGCCAGCAGCTTGGGGCCCGCTAATGAAAAACTGTTTTTT. Translated: CASSLGPANEKLFF.

The DNA for the CDR3 is TGTGCCAGCAGTTCCAAGGGAGCCCAGTACTTC. Translation gives CASSSKGAQYF. The chain recombines TRBV12-3 or TRBV12-4 with TRBJ2-5, with D tentatively TRBD2 (5 bases). The CDR3 spans 11 residues. V lost 4 bases and J 9 bases, leaving 9 bases between the germline ends.

The chain couples TRBV6-2 or TRBV6-3 to TRBJ1-5; TRBD1 matches at 11 bases. The CDR3 loop spans 16 amino acids. Trimming cost V 6 bases and J 3 bases; bases outside gene matches: 7. Germline assignment: CDR1 MNHEY and CDR2 SVGEGT. The CDR3 sequence: CASSGGQGADNQPQHF. CDR3 nucleotide sequence: TGTGCCAGCAGCGGCGGACAGGGGGCTGACAATCAGCCCCAGCATTTT.